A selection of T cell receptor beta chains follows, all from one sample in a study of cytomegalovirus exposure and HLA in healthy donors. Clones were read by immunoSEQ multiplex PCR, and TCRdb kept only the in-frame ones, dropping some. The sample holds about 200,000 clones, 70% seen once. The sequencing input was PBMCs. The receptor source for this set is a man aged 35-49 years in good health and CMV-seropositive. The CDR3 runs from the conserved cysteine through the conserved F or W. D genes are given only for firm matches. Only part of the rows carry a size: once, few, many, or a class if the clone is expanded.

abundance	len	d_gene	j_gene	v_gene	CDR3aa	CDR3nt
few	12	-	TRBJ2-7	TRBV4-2	CASSHHRAQQYF	TGTGCCAGCAGCCACCACAGGGCTCAGCAGTACTTC
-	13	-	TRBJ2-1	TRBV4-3	CASSQTGVREQFF	TGCGCCAGCAGCCAAACGGGGGTTCGGGAGCAGTTCTTC
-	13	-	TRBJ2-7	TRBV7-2	CASSSVYRAEQYF	TGTGCCAGCAGCTCGGTATACAGGGCCGAGCAGTACTTC
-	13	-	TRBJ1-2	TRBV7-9	CASSPIENYGYTF	TGTGCCAGCAGCCCTATTGAGAACTATGGCTACACCTTC
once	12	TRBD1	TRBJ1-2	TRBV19	CASSATGGGHTF	TGTGCCAGTAGTGCCACAGGGGGCGGACACACCTTC
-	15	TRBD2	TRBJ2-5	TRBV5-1	CASSLASGVQETQYF	TGCGCCAGCAGCTTGGCTAGCGGGGTCCAAGAGACCCAGTACTTC
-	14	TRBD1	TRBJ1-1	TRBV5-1	CASSTGQENTEAFF	TGCGCCAGCAGCACCGGACAGGAGAACACTGAAGCTTTCTTT
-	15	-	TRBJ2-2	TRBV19	CASSARLRVTGELFF	TGTGCCAGTAGTGCCCGGTTGCGAGTCACCGGGGAGCTGTTTTTT
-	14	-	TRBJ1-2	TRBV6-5	CASSLVPEDYGYTF	TGTGCCAGCAGTCTGGTACCTGAGGACTATGGCTACACCTTC
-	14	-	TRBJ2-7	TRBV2	CASAHPRQVTLQYF	TGTGCCAGCGCACACCCGAGACAGGTTACTCTGCAGTACTTC
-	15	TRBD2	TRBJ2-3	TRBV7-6	CASSLGVGGTDTQYF	TGTGCCAGCAGCTTAGGGGTGGGAGGGACAGATACGCAGTATTTT
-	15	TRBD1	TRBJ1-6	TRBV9	CASSVGTGVGSPLHF	TGTGCCAGCAGCGTGGGGACAGGGGTTGGCTCACCCCTCCACTTT
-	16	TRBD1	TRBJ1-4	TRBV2	CASLWGLGGGIEKLFF	TGTGCCAGCCTCTGGGGTTTAGGGGGCGGTATTGAAAAACTGTTTTTT
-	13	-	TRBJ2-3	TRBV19	CASRGLGLDTQYF	TGTGCCAGTCGGGGTTTAGGCTTAGATACGCAGTATTTT
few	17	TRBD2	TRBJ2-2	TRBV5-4	CASTALAGGLNTGELFF	TGTGCCAGCACCGCGCTAGCGGGGGGCCTTAACACCGGGGAGCTGTTTTTT
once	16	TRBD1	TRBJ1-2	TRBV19	CASSADTGDPSEGYTF	TGTGCCAGTAGTGCAGATACAGGGGACCCCTCTGAGGGCTACACCTTC
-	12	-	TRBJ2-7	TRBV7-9	CASQTEGYEQYF	TGTGCCAGCCAGACAGAAGGGTACGAGCAGTACTTC
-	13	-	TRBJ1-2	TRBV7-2	CASSTRYGDGYTF	TGTGCCAGCAGCACCCGATACGGAGATGGCTACACCTTC
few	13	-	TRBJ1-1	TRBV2	CARQDSPNTEAFF	TGTGCCCGACAGGACAGTCCGAACACTGAAGCTTTCTTT
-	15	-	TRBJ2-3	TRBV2	CASTLKAQRQDTQYF	TGTGCCAGCACTTTGAAGGCACAGCGGCAAGATACGCAGTATTTT
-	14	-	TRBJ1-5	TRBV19	CASSIRSGVQPQHF	TGTGCCAGTAGTATCCGTTCAGGGGTTCAGCCCCAGCATTTT
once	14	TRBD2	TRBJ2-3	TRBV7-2	CATKRGGLADTQYF	TGTGCCACCAAGCGGGGGGGCCTGGCAGATACGCAGTATTTT
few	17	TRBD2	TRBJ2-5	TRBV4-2	CASSQEGTSGGAETQYF	TGTGCCAGCAGCCAAGAGGGGACTAGCGGGGGGGCGGAGACCCAGTACTTC
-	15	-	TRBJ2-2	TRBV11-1	CASSLGGRDTGELFF	TGTGCCAGCAGCTTAGGTGGTAGAGACACCGGGGAGCTGTTTTTT
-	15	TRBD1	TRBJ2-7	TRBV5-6	CASSLTGTGGGEQYF	TGTGCCAGCAGCTTGACCGGGACAGGGGGCGGGGAGCAGTACTTC
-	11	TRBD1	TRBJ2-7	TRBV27	CASQQGYEQYF	TGTGCCAGCCAACAGGGGTACGAGCAGTACTTC
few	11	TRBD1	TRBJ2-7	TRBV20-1	CSASDRDEQYF	TGCAGTGCTAGTGACAGGGACGAGCAGTACTTC
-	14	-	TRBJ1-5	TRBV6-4	CASSGHLSNQPQHF	TGTGCCAGCAGCGGACATCTTAGCAATCAGCCCCAGCATTTT
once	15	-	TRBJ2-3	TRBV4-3	CASSQDVRVADTQYF	TGCGCCAGCAGCCAAGATGTTCGGGTGGCAGATACGCAGTATTTT
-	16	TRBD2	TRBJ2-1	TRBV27	CASSPSTSGGYNEQFF	TGTGCCAGCAGTCCCTCCACTAGCGGGGGCTACAATGAGCAGTTCTTC
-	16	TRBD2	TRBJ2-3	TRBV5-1	CASSLVSGGQADTQYF	TGCGCCAGCAGCTTGGTGTCGGGGGGGCAGGCAGATACGCAGTATTTT
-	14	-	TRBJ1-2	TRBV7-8	CASSLGGGSYGYTF	TGTGCCAGCAGCTTAGGCGGGGGGTCCTATGGCTACACCTTC
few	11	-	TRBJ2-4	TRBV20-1	CSHKAKNIQYF	TGCAGTCACAAAGCCAAAAACATTCAGTACTTC
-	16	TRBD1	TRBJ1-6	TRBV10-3	CAISESRDREDSPLHF	TGTGCCATCAGTGAGTCGAGGGACAGGGAGGATTCACCCCTCCACTTT